This is a list of T cell receptor beta chains from one sample in a study of blood T cells in healthy people across ages. Using its own MiXCR run on the 5' RACE reads, TCRdb lists one record per CDR3 protein. The sample lists 750,000 to 950,000 distinct CDR3 sequences, 50% to 65% seen once, with 40% to 50% in the top ten. The sequenced material came from blood. These receptors originate from a man of 80 years or more in good health. The CDR3 runs from the conserved cysteine through the conserved F or W. D genes are given only for firm matches. Only part of the rows carry a size: once, few, many, or a class if the clone is expanded.

NA | TRBJ2-7 | NA | TRBV6-6 | CASSYLFTYEQYF | TGTGCCAGCAGTTACCTGTTTACCTACGAGCAGTACTTC
once | TRBJ1-6 | NA | TRBV4-2 | CASSQDTVRSSYNSPLHF | TGTGCCAGCAGCCAAGACACAGTAAGGAGCTCCTATAATTCACCCCTCCACTTT
few | TRBJ2-7 | NA | TRBV15 | CATRETGDEQYF | TGTGCCACCCGGGAAACCGGGGACGAGCAGTACTTC
few | TRBJ2-7 | NA | TRBV13 | CASSFTRSIEQYF | TGTGCCAGCAGCTTTACGCGGAGTATTGAGCAGTACTTC
many | TRBJ2-7 | NA | TRBV7-2 | CASSPGAYEQYF | TGTGCCAGCAGCCCAGGGGCCTACGAGCAGTACTTC
NA | TRBJ2-3 | NA | TRBV10-3 | CAIKMAPSTDTQYF | TGTGCCATCAAAATGGCGCCCAGCACAGATACGCAGTATTTT
NA | TRBJ2-7 | NA | TRBV6-2/TRBV6-3 | CASSLLGRGFSYEQYF | TGTGCCAGCAGCCTCCTTGGTCGGGGTTTCTCCTACGAGCAGTACTTC
few | TRBJ2-1 | NA | TRBV7-2 | CASSSTGDTGLPEQFF | TGTGCCAGCAGCTCCACGGGGGATACAGGACTCCCTGAGCAGTTCTTC
NA | TRBJ2-7 | NA | TRBV7-9 | CASSARDPDSYEQYF | TGTGCCAGCAGCGCGCGGGACCCTGACTCCTACGAGCAGTACTTC
NA | TRBJ2-5 | TRBD2 | TRBV11-2 | CASRGRGPQYF | TGTGCCAGCAGAGGGAGGGGTCCCCAGTACTTC
NA | TRBJ1-2 | TRBD1 | TRBV27 | CASSLGAGGYGYTF | TGTGCCAGCAGTTTAGGGGCAGGGGGCTATGGCTACACCTTC
few | TRBJ2-4 | NA | TRBV5-1 | CASSGGTKNIQYF | TGCGCCAGCAGTGGGGGCACCAAAAACATTCAGTACTTC
NA | TRBJ2-7 | NA | TRBV12-3/TRBV12-4 | CASSPRRLTYEQYF | TGTGCCAGCAGCCCCCGACGTCTTACCTACGAGCAGTACTTC
few | TRBJ1-2 | NA | TRBV2 | CASTPGTSDYGYTF | TGTGCCAGCACCCCCGGGACGTCGGACTATGGCTACACCTTC
few | TRBJ2-7 | TRBD2 | TRBV5-1 | CASAGEGIYEQYF | TGCGCCAGCGCGGGGGAGGGGATCTACGAGCAGTACTTC
NA | TRBJ2-7 | NA | TRBV5-1 | CASSLEKQGPFYEQYF | TGCGCCAGCAGCTTGGAAAAACAGGGTCCTTTCTACGAGCAGTACTTC
NA | TRBJ1-2 | NA | TRBV29-1 | CSVASTNYGYTF | TGCAGCGTTGCTTCAACTAACTATGGCTACACCTTC
many | TRBJ2-1 | NA | TRBV12-3/TRBV12-4 | CASRGRRYNEQFF | TGTGCCAGCAGGGGCCGGCGGTACAATGAGCAGTTCTTC
few | TRBJ2-7 | NA | TRBV20-1 | CSARDSLGSFPHEQYF | TGCAGTGCTAGAGATTCCTTGGGCTCCTTCCCCCACGAGCAGTACTTC
few | TRBJ2-4 | TRBD1 | TRBV3-1 | CASSRSGTGGGIQYF | TGTGCCAGCAGCCGAAGTGGGACAGGGGGAGGCATTCAGTACTTC
NA | TRBJ1-3 | NA | TRBV12-3/TRBV12-4 | CASSLEGGQPSGNTIYF | TGTGCCAGCAGTTTAGAGGGGGGGCAGCCCTCTGGAAACACCATATATTTT
NA | TRBJ1-1 | NA | TRBV6-5 | CASSYSGRRANTEAFF | TGTGCCAGCAGTTACTCCGGTCGCCGGGCCAACACTGAAGCTTTCTTT
NA | TRBJ2-3 | TRBD2 | TRBV6-2/TRBV6-3 | CASSYTSFAGADTQYF | TGTGCCAGCAGTTACACCTCCTTTGCGGGAGCAGATACGCAGTATTTT
NA | TRBJ1-5 | NA | TRBV30 | CACSDDSNQPQHF | TGTGCCTGCAGCGATGATAGCAATCAGCCCCAGCATTTT
NA | TRBJ1-5 | NA | TRBV25-1 | CASSEGDSNQPQHF | TGTGCCAGCAGTGAGGGGGATAGCAATCAGCCCCAGCATTTT
few | TRBJ2-7 | TRBD2 | TRBV20-1 | CSASQPGTSGPYNEQYF | TGCAGTGCTAGTCAGCCCGGGACTAGCGGCCCCTACAATGAGCAGTACTTC
NA | TRBJ2-7 | NA | TRBV10-3 | CAISDVLTYEQYF | TGTGCCATCAGTGACGTCCTAACCTACGAGCAGTACTTC
few | TRBJ1-4 | TRBD1 | TRBV13 | CASSPKPGQGIIREKLFF | TGTGCCAGCAGCCCTAAACCGGGACAGGGGATTATAAGGGAAAAACTGTTTTTT
few | TRBJ2-1 | TRBD1 | TRBV29-1 | CSVDPTGANEQFF | TGCAGCGTTGACCCGACAGGGGCCAATGAGCAGTTCTTC
NA | TRBJ2-1 | TRBD2 | TRBV28 | CASSFGLRENDNEQFF | TGTGCCAGCAGTTTCGGTCTGCGGGAGAACGACAATGAGCAGTTCTTC
NA | TRBJ1-2 | NA | TRBV5-1 | CASSPWTALNYGYTF | TGCGCCAGCAGCCCTTGGACAGCGCTAAACTATGGCTACACCTTC
NA | TRBJ2-7 | NA | TRBV7-3 | CASSLGANGAYEQYF | TGTGCCAGCAGCTTAGGGGCGAATGGGGCCTACGAGCAGTACTTC
NA | TRBJ2-2 | TRBD1 | TRBV29-1 | CSVEDGTGVGELFF | TGCAGCGTTGAAGATGGGACAGGGGTTGGGGAGCTGTTTTTT
NA | TRBJ2-5 | TRBD1 | TRBV27 | CASSPRRGLETQYF | TGTGCCAGCAGCCCCCGCAGGGGGCTAGAGACCCAGTACTTC
NA | TRBJ2-1 | TRBD2 | TRBV20-1 | CSASLSGRTYNEQFF | TGCAGTGCTAGCCTTAGCGGGAGGACCTACAATGAGCAGTTCTTC
NA | TRBJ2-3 | NA | TRBV7-3 | CASSQNARDTQYF | TGTGCCAGCAGTCAAAACGCACGTGATACGCAGTATTTT
NA | TRBJ1-1 | NA | TRBV10-3 | CAISGVPATALTEAFF | TGTGCCATCAGTGGGGTCCCCGCGACAGCGCTCACTGAAGCTTTCTTT
many | TRBJ2-7 | NA | TRBV3-1 | CASSQDWGDHYEQYF | TGTGCCAGCAGCCAAGATTGGGGGGACCACTACGAGCAGTACTTC
few | TRBJ1-2 | NA | TRBV11-2 | CASSLQGGYTF | TGTGCCAGCAGCTTACAGGGTGGCTACACCTTC
NA | TRBJ2-3 | NA | TRBV7-9 | CASSYQDTQYF | TGTGCCAGCAGCTACCAAGATACGCAGTATTTT
few | TRBJ2-4 | NA | TRBV2 | CASRKLLVDIQYF | TGTGCCAGCAGGAAACTACTCGTGGACATTCAGTACTTC
NA | TRBJ2-3 | NA | TRBV20-1 | CSTFRATGEHRYAYF | TGCAGTACCTTCCGGGCGACGGGGGAGCACAGATACGCGTATTTT
few | TRBJ2-7 | TRBD2 | TRBV7-2 | CASSSRLAGSEQYF | TGTGCCAGCAGCAGCCGACTAGCGGGCTCCGAGCAGTACTTC
NA | TRBJ2-5 | TRBD1 | TRBV6-1 | CASSTGTGIETQYF | TGTGCCAGCAGTACCGGGACAGGGATAGAGACCCAGTACTTC
NA | TRBJ2-1 | TRBD2 | TRBV7-2 | CASSPEGIAGGDEQFF | TGTGCCAGCAGCCCGGAGGGGATAGCGGGAGGGGATGAGCAGTTCTTC
few | TRBJ2-7 | NA | TRBV7-2 | CASSYGGRGEQYF | TGTGCCAGCAGCTATGGAGGGAGAGGAGAGCAGTACTTC
NA | TRBJ2-2 | TRBD1 | TRBV24-1 | CATSGDRGADTGELFF | TGTGCCACCAGTGGTGACAGGGGGGCGGACACCGGGGAGCTGTTTTTT
NA | TRBJ2-5 | NA | TRBV4-1 | CASSQPVRGMSQETQYF | TGCGCCAGCAGCCAGCCTGTCCGGGGGATGTCCCAAGAGACCCAGTACTTC